This TCR beta chain was captured in a study of long-term antiretroviral therapy in people with HIV. Whole-study results and caveats: It was observed that HIV repertoires exhibited narrower CDR3 length ranges than controls.

In the case of this clone: Its antigen is undetermined.

Version v3.0 of the immunoSEQ assay was performed at survey level. The assay was immunoSEQ multiplex PCR, and TCRdb's table has in-frame clones only and misses some. Of tens of thousands of clones in the sample, 82% were seen once. Trimming removed 0 bases at V and 12 bases at J, with 15 bases between. The CDR3 consists of 13 residues. Germline lookup yields CDR1 LGHNA and CDR2 YSLEER. Source: unsorted PBMCs, taken 2.3 to 2.5 years after starting antiretroviral therapy. The chain links TRBV4-3 to TRBJ2-7; D not resolved. This clonotype originated in a man in his forties or fifties with HIV. The CDR3 DNA reads TGCGCCAGCAGCCAAGATATGTCAGGACCCTGGTACTTC. This translates into CASSQDMSGPWYF.